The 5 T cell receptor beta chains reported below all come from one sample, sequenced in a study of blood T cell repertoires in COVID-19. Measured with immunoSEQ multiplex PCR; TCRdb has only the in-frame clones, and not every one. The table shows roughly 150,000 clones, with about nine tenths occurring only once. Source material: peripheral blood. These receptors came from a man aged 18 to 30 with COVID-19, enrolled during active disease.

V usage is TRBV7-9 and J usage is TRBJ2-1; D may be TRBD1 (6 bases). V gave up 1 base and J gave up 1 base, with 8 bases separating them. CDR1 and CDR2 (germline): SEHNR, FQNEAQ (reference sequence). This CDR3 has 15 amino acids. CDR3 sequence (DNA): TGTGCCAGCAGCTTAGTAACAGGGTCCTACAATGAGCAGTTCTTC. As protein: CASSLVTGSYNEQFF.

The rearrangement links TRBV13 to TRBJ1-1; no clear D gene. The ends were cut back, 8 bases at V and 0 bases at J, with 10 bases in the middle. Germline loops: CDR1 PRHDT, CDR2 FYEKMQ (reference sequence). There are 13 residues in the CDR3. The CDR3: CASRYELNTEAFF. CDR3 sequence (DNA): TGTGCCAGCCGATACGAGTTGAACACTGAAGCTTTCTTT.

CDR3 sequence: CASSLRQGSGGELFF. DNA of the CDR3: TGCGCCAGCAGCTTGCGACAGGGGAGTGGCGGGGAGCTGTTTTTT. The V gene is TRBV5-1, the J gene TRBJ2-2; 8 positions match TRBD1. J was trimmed by 7 bases and V by 1 base; bases with no gene match: 6. In germline, CDR1 is SGHRS, CDR2 YFSETQ. This CDR3 comprises 15 residues. The full variable domain, rest sourced from reference TRBV5-1 and TRBJ2-2, is KAGVTQTPRYLIKTRGQQVTLSCSPISGHRSVSWYQQTPGQGLQFLFEYFSETQRNKGNFPGRFSGRQFSNSRSEMNVSTLELGDSALYLCASSLRQGSGGELFFGEGSRLTVL.

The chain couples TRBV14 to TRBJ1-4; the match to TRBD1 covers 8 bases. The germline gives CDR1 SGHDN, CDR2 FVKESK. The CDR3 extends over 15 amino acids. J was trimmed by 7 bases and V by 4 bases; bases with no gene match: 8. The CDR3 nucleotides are TGTGCCAGCAGCCTGAGGACAGGGAGGGCTGAAAAACTGTTTTTT. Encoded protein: CASSLRTGRAEKLFF.

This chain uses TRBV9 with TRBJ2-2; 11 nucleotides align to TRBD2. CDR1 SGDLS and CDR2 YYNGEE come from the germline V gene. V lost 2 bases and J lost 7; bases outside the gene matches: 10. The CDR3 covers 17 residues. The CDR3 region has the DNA TGTGCCAGCAGCGTGGTAGCGGGAGGGCCCTGGGGCGGGGAGCTGTTTTTT. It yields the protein CASSVVAGGPWGGELFF.